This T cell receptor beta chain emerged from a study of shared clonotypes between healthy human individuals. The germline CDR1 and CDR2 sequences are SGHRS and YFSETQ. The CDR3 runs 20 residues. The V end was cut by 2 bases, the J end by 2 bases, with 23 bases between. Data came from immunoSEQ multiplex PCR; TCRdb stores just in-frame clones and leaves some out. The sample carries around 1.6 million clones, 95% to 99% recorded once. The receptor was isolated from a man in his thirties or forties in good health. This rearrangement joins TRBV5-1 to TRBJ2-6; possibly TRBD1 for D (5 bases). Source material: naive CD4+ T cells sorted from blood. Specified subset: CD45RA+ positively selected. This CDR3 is CASSFLGSIQGRTGANVLTF. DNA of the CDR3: TGCGCCAGCAGCTTTCTAGGCTCGATCCAGGGTAGGACTGGGGCCAACGTCCTGACTTTC.